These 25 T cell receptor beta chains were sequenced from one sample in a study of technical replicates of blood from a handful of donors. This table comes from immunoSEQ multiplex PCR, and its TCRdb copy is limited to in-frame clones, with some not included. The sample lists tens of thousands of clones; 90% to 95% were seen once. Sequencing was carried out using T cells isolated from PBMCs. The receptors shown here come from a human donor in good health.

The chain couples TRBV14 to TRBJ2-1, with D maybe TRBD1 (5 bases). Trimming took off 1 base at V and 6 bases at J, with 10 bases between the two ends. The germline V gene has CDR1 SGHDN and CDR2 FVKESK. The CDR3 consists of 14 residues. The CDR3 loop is CASSQVDSPNEQFF. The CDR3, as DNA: TGTGCCAGCAGCCAAGTAGACAGTCCCAATGAGCAGTTCTTC.

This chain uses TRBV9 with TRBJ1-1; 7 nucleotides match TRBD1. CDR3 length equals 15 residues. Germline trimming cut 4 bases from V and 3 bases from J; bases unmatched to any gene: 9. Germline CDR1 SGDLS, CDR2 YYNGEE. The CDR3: CASSPEGQVDTEAFF. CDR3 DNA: TGTGCCAGCAGCCCAGAAGGACAGGTGGACACTGAAGCTTTCTTT.

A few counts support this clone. This CDR3 is CAWRTTGRTTDTQYF. The CDR3 nucleotides read TGTGCCTGGAGAACGACAGGGCGAACCACAGATACGCAGTATTTT. The rearrangement joins TRBV30 to TRBJ2-3; TRBD1 matches 7 bases. This CDR3 comprises 15 residues. With 3 bases clipped from V and 2 bases from J, the junction kept 8 bases outside the gene matches. Germline V CDR1 and CDR2: GTSNPN, SVGIG (reference sequence).

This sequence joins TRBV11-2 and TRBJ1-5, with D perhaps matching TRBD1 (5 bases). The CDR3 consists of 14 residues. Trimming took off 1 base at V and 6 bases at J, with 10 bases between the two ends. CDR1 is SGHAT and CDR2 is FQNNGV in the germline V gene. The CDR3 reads CASSLVGGGQPQHF. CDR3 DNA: TGTGCCAGCAGCTTAGTCGGGGGAGGTCAGCCCCAGCATTTT.

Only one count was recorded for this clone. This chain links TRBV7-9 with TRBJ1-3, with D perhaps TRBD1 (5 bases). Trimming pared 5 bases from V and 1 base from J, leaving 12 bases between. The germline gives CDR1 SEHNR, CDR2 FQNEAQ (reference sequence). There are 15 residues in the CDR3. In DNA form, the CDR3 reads TGTGCCAGCAGCCTAGACAGTACTTCTGGAAACACCATATATTTT. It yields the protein CASSLDSTSGNTIYF. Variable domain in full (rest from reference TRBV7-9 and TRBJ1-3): DTGVSQNPRHKITKRGQNVTFRCDPISEHNRLYWYRQTLGQGPEFLTYFQNEAQLEKSRLLSDRFSAERPKGSFSTLEIQRTEQGDSAMYLCASSLDSTSGNTIYFGEGSWLTVV.

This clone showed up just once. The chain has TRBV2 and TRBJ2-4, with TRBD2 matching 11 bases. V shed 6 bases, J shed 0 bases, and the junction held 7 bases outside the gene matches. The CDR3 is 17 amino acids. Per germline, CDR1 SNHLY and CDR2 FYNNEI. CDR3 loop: CASRELLAGVAKNIQYF. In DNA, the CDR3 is TGTGCCAGCAGGGAACTACTAGCGGGAGTAGCCAAAAACATTCAGTACTTC.

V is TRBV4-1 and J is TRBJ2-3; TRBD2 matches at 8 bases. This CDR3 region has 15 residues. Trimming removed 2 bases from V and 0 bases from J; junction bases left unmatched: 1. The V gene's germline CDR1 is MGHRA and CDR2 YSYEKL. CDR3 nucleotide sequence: TGCGCCAGCAGCCAACCTAGCGGGAGCACAGATACGCAGTATTTT. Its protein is CASSQPSGSTDTQYF.

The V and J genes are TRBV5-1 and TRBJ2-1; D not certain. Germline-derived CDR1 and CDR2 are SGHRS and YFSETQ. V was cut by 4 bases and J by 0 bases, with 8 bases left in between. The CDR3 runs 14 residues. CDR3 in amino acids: CASSPVSSYNEQFF. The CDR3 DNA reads TGCGCCAGCAGCCCGGTTAGCTCCTACAATGAGCAGTTCTTC.

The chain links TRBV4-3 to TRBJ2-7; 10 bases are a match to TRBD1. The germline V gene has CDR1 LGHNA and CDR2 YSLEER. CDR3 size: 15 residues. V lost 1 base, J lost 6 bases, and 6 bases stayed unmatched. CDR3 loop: CASSQGGTGVGEQYF. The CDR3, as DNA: TGCGCCAGCAGCCAAGGGGGGACAGGGGTTGGCGAGCAGTACTTC.

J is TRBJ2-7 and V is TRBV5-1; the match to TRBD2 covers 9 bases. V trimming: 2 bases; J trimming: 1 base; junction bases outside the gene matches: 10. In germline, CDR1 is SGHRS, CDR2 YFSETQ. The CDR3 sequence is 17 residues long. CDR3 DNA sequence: TGCGCCAGCAGCTTAACTAAAGGACTAGCGAGTTCCTACGAGCAGTACTTC. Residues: CASSLTKGLASSYEQYF.

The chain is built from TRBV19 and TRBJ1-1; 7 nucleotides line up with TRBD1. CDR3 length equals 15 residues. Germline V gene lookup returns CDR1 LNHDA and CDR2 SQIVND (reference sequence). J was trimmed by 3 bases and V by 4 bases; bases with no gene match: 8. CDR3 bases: TGTGCCAGTAGTAGGCTCCAGGGGGTTTACACTGAAGCTTTCTTT. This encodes CASSRLQGVYTEAFF.

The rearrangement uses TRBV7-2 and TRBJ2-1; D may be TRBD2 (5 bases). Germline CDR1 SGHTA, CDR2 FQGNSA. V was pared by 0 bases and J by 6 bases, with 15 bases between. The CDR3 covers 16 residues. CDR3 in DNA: TGTGCCAGCAGCTTAGCAGGTTCTTTTCGGGGCAATGAGCAGTTCTTC. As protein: CASSLAGSFRGNEQFF.

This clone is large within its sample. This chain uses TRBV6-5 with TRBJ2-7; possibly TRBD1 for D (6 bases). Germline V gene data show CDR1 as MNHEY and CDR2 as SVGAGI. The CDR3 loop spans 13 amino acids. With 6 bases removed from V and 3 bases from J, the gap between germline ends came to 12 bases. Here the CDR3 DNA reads TGTGCCAGCAGAGGAGGACAGAACTACGAGCAGTACTTC. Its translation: CASRGGQNYEQYF.

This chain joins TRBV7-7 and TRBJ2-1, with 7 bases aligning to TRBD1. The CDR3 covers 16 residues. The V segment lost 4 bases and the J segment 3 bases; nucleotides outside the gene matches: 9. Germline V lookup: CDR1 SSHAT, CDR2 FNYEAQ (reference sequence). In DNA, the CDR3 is TGTGCCAGCAGCTCAGCCACAGGGGTGGGCTACAATGAGCAGTTCTTC. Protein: CASSSATGVGYNEQFF.

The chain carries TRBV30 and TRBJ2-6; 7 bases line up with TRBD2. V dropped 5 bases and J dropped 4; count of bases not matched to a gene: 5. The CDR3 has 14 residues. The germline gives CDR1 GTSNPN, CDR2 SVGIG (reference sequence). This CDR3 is CAWGEGSGANVLTF. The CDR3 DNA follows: TGTGCCTGGGGGGAGGGGTCAGGGGCCAACGTCCTGACTTTC.

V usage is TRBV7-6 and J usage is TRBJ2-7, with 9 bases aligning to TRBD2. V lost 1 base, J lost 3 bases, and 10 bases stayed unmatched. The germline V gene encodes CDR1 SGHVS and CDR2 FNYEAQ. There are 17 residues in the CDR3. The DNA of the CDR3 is TGTGCCAGCAGCTTAGAGGCGGGGCTAGCGGGGAACTACGAGCAGTACTTC. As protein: CASSLEAGLAGNYEQYF.

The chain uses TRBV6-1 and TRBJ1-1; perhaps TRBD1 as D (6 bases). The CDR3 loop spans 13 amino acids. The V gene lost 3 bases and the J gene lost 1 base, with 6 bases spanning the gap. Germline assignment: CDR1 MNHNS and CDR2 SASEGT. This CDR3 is CASSDRGNTEAFF. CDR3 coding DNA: TGTGCCAGCAGTGACAGGGGGAACACTGAAGCTTTCTTT.

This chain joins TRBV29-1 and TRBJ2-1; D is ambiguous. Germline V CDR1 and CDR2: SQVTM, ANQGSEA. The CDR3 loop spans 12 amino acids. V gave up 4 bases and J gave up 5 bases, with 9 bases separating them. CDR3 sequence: CSVVAFNNEQFF. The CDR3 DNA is TGCAGCGTTGTGGCTTTTAACAATGAGCAGTTCTTC.

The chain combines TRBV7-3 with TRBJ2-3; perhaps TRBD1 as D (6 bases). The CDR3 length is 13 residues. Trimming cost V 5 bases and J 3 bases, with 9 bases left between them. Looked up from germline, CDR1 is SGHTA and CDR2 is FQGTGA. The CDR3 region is CASSLGQTDTQYF. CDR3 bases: TGTGCCAGCAGCCTAGGACAGACAGATACGCAGTATTTT.

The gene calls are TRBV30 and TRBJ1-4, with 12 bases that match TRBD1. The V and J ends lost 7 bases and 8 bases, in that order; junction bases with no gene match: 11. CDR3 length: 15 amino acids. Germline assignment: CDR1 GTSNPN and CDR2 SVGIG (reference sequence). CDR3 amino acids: CASTGGQGAREKLFF. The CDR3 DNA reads TGTGCCTCAACTGGGGGACAGGGGGCGAGGGAAAAACTGTTTTTT.

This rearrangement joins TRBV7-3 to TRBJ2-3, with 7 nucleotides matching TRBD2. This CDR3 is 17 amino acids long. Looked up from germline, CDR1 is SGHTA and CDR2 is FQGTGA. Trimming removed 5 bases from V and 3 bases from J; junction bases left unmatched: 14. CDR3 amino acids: CASSPNPAGVYTDTQYF. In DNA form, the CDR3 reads TGTGCCAGCAGCCCTAACCCCGCGGGGGTTTATACAGATACGCAGTATTTT.

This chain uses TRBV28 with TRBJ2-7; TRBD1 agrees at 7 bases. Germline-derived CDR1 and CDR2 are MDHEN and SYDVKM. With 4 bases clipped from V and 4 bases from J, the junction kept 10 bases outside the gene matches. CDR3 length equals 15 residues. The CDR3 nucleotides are TGTGCCAGCAGTTCCCCCCGGACAGGACATTACGAGCAGTACTTC. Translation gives CASSSPRTGHYEQYF.

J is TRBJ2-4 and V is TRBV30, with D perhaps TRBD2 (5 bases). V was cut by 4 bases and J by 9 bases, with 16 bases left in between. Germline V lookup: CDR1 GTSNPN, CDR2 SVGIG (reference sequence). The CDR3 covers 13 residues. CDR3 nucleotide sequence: TGTGCCTGGAATCAAGGACTTGGGAGCATTCAGTACTTC. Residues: CAWNQGLGSIQYF.

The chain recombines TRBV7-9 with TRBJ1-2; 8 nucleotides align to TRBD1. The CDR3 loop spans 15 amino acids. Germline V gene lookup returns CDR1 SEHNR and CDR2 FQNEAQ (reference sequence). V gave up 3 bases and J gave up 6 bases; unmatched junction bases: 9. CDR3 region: CASSLGTGKQDGYTF. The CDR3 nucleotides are TGTGCCAGCAGCTTGGGGACAGGAAAGCAAGATGGCTACACCTTC.

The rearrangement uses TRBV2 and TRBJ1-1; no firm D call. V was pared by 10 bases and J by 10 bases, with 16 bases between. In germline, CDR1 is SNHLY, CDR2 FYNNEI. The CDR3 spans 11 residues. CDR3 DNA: TGTGCCACCGCGGGCCAGATTTTAGCTTTCTTT. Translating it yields CATAGQILAFF.